The 20 T cell receptor beta chains reported below all come from one sample, sequenced in a study of T-cell reconstitution after alpha-beta-depleted transplantation in children. Unique molecular identifiers were built into the TCRbeta library. TCRdb redid the calling of the PCR reads with MiXCR, one entry per CDR3 protein. There are around 93,000 distinct CDR3 sequences in the sample; roughly 8.3% occur only once, and approximately 7% lies in the top ten. This material consisted of PBMCs from the stem cell graft donor, taken from the stem cell graft. The source of these receptors is a human donor who donated a stem cell graft to a child with congenital amegakaryocytic thrombocytopenia.

At least ten counts were recorded for this clonotype. Here the CDR3 reads CASSLAPLNRGYNEQFF. In nucleotides, the CDR3 is TGCGCCAGCAGCTTGGCCCCTCTAAACAGGGGCTACAATGAGCAGTTCTTC. This rearrangement joins TRBV5-1 to TRBJ2-1, with 7 bases identical to TRBD1. The CDR3 consists of 17 residues. CDR1 is SGHRS, CDR2 YFSETQ, per germline. Trimming cost V 0 bases and J 3 bases; bases outside gene matches: 9. Together with reference TRBV5-1 and TRBJ2-1, the CDR3 gives the full variable domain: KAGVTQTPRYLIKTRGQQVTLSCSPISGHRSVSWYQQTPGQGLQFLFEYFSETQRNKGNFPGRFSGRQFSNSRSEMNVSTLELGDSALYLCASSLAPLNRGYNEQFFGPGTRLTVL.

This clonotype was found many times. The DNA of the CDR3 is TGCAGTGCATTCGGAGGGGAGACCCAGTACTTC. This gives the protein CSAFGGETQYF. The rearrangement links TRBV20-1 to TRBJ2-5, with a tentative D call TRBD2 (6 bases). V gave up 6 bases and J gave up 5 bases, with 10 bases separating them. The CDR3 loop spans 11 amino acids. Germline V lookup: CDR1 DFQATT, CDR2 SNEGSKA (reference sequence).

This clonotype was seen repeatedly, ten times or more. V is TRBV10-1 and J is TRBJ2-1; D uncertain. Germline CDR1 WNHNN, CDR2 SYGVQD (reference sequence). V shed 2 bases and J shed 4 bases, with 9 bases lying between them. The CDR3 loop spans 14 amino acids. In DNA form, the CDR3 reads TGCGCCAGCAGTGAGAGCCTGGCGTACAATGAGCAGTTCTTC. It is translated as CASSESLAYNEQFF.

In the case of this clonotype: Since a much larger clone is just one base distant, this may be a read error. The chain links TRBV20-1 to TRBJ1-5; a possible D gene is TRBD1 (5 bases). CDR3 size: 17 residues. Per the germline V gene, CDR1 is DFQATT and CDR2 is SNEGSKA (reference sequence). CDR3 in amino acids: CCARDLRQFGVNQPQHF. Here the CDR3 DNA reads TGCTGTGCTAGAGATCTTAGACAGTTTGGAGTCAATCAGCCCCAGCATTTT.

There are many counts of this clonotype. This chain uses TRBV21-1 with TRBJ1-2. TRBV21-1 is reported as a pseudogene. The CDR3 is made up of 17 amino acids. The CDR3: CASSKEQTFTLFYGYTF. The CDR3 DNA reads TGTGCCAGCAGCAAAGAGCAGACTTTCACACTCTTTTATGGCTACACCTTC.

This clonotype was detected ten times or more. The chain uses TRBV4-2 and TRBJ2-6, with D unresolved. This CDR3 contains 16 residues. The germline V gene has CDR1 LGHNA and CDR2 YNFKEQ. Trimming took 1 base from V and 0 from J, leaving 7 bases between them. The CDR3 DNA reads as TGTGCCAGCAGCCAAGTCGTAAGCTCTGGGGCCAACGTCCTGACTTTC. This codes for CASSQVVSSGANVLTF.

This clonotype was counted ten times or more. DNA of the CDR3: TGTGCCAGCGGGCGATCACAGGGGGAAGGAAACACCATATATTTT. Its translation is CASGRSQGEGNTIYF. The chain carries TRBV6-5 and TRBJ1-3, with 8 bases fitting TRBD1. Germline assignment: CDR1 MNHEY and CDR2 SVGAGI. CDR3 size: 15 residues. Trimming removed 8 bases from V and 4 bases from J; junction bases left unmatched: 10.

This chain joins TRBV29-1 and TRBJ1-5, with a tentative D call TRBD1 (5 bases). The CDR3 consists of 13 residues. CDR1 and CDR2 (germline): SQVTM, ANQGSEA. The V end lost 4 bases, the J end lost 6 bases, and 13 bases lay between the germline ends. The CDR3 reads CSVGIQGGQPQHF. The DNA for the CDR3 is TGCAGCGTTGGAATCCAGGGCGGTCAGCCCCAGCATTTT.

In its sample, this clonotype was seen many times. The J gene is TRBJ2-4, the V gene TRBV20-1, with 7 bases fitting TRBD2. With 0 bases clipped from V and 4 bases from J, the junction kept 6 bases outside the gene matches. CDR1 is DFQATT, CDR2 SNEGSKA, per germline (reference sequence). This CDR3 has 15 residues. CDR3 nucleotide sequence: TGCAGTGCTAGAGATCCGGCGGGGGAAAAAAACATTCAGTACTTC. This translates into CSARDPAGEKNIQYF.

This chain connects TRBV6-6 to TRBJ2-1, with D hard to call. V dropped 4 bases and J dropped 5 bases, with 9 bases sitting between them. Germline CDR1 MNHNY, CDR2 SVGAGI (reference sequence). The CDR3 consists of 13 residues. This CDR3 reads CASSSYIDNEQFF. CDR3 sequence (DNA): TGTGCCAGCAGTTCGTACATTGACAATGAGCAGTTCTTC.

This clonotype was observed many times. The V gene is TRBV20-1, the J gene TRBJ1-1; 9 bases are a match to TRBD1. The V segment lost 2 bases and the J segment 1 base; nucleotides outside the gene matches: 5. The CDR3 has 15 residues. CDR1 DFQATT and CDR2 SNEGSKA come from the germline V gene (reference sequence). Here the CDR3 DNA reads TGCAGTGCTAGAAGGGGACAGGGCTGGAACACTGAAGCTTTCTTT. It is translated as CSARRGQGWNTEAFF.

The rearrangement joins TRBV20-1 to TRBJ2-2; 10 bases agree with TRBD1. Per the germline V gene, CDR1 is DFQATT and CDR2 is SNEGSKA (reference sequence). J gave up 6 bases and V 6 bases, and 16 bases lay outside the gene matches. The CDR3 has 17 amino acids. DNA of the CDR3: TGCAGTGCGCAAGAAGGAGCGACAGGGGGCGCCCCCGGGGAGCTGTTTTTT. Translation gives CSAQEGATGGAPGELFF.

This sequence joins TRBV5-1 and TRBJ2-7; D possibly corresponds to TRBD1 (5 bases). From germline, CDR1 is SGHRS and CDR2 YFSETQ. V gave up 4 bases and J gave up 6 bases, with 20 bases separating them. The CDR3 sequence is 15 residues long. The CDR3 region is CASSQTLSGSSEQYF. CDR3 bases: TGCGCCAGCAGCCAGACCCTTTCAGGGTCTAGCGAGCAGTACTTC.

This clonotype was detected many times. As DNA, the CDR3 is TGTGCCAGCAGTTTATTTAGGACGGACACTGAAGCTTTCTTT. It is translated as CASSLFRTDTEAFF. J is TRBJ1-1 and V is TRBV12-3 or TRBV12-4; no clear D gene. This CDR3 is built from 14 residues. V dropped 2 bases and J dropped 3 bases, with 10 bases sitting between them.

This clonotype was found many times. The V call is TRBV5-1, the J call TRBJ2-7, with D uncertain. Germline V gene data show CDR1 as SGHRS and CDR2 as YFSETQ. The CDR3 has 13 amino acids. The ends were cut back, 7 bases at V and 3 bases at J, with 14 bases in the middle. The DNA for the CDR3 is TGCGCCAGCGCCCTGGCGCAATACTACGAGCAGTACTTC. Protein: CASALAQYYEQYF.

This clonotype has a count of ten or more. CDR3: CASSPDSQNIQYF. The CDR3 DNA follows: TGTGCCAGCTCACCCGACAGCCAAAACATTCAGTACTTC. The V call is TRBV18, the J call TRBJ2-4, with D perhaps matching TRBD1 (5 bases). Looked up from germline, CDR1 is KGHSH and CDR2 is LQKENI. The CDR3 contains 13 residues. The ends were cut back, 3 bases at V and 5 bases at J, with 8 bases in the middle.

This clonotype was seen repeatedly, ten times or more. The V gene is TRBV20-1, the J gene TRBJ1-4; the D gene is possibly TRBD1 (5 bases). Germline V gene sequence: CDR1 DFQATT, CDR2 SNEGSKA (reference sequence). The CDR3 length is 14 residues. V was pared by 5 bases and J by 0 bases, with 10 bases between. CDR3 region: CSAGRVPTNEKLFF. The CDR3 nucleotides read TGCAGTGCTGGCAGGGTACCAACTAATGAAAAACTGTTTTTT.

This chain joins TRBV5-1 and TRBJ2-2, with TRBD2 identical over 9 bases. The CDR3 consists of 15 residues. Germline loops: CDR1 SGHRS, CDR2 YFSETQ. V shed 6 bases and J 5 bases; nucleotides not matched to a gene: 8. CDR3 nucleotides: TGCGCCAGCACTAGCGGGATTATGCAGACCGGGGAGCTGTTTTTT. Translation: CASTSGIMQTGELFF.

This clonotype was counted at least ten times. The chain is built from TRBV2 and TRBJ1-5, with D perhaps TRBD1 (5 bases). Trimming left V 3 bases short and J 3 bases short, with 9 bases between. This CDR3 is 14 amino acids long. Germline V gene lookup returns CDR1 SNHLY and CDR2 FYNNEI. Here the CDR3 reads CASSETAYNQPQHF. The DNA for the CDR3 is TGTGCCAGCAGTGAGACAGCCTACAATCAGCCCCAGCATTTT.

This clonotype came up many times. V gene TRBV5-1 combines with J gene TRBJ2-1; maybe TRBD2 (6 bases). The CDR3 totals 15 residues. Germline lookup yields CDR1 SGHRS and CDR2 YFSETQ. V was trimmed by 3 bases and J by 0 bases, leaving 10 bases between them. The CDR3 coding sequence is TGCGCCAGCAGCTCACTCGGGGGCTCCTACAATGAGCAGTTCTTC. Its protein product is CASSSLGGSYNEQFF.